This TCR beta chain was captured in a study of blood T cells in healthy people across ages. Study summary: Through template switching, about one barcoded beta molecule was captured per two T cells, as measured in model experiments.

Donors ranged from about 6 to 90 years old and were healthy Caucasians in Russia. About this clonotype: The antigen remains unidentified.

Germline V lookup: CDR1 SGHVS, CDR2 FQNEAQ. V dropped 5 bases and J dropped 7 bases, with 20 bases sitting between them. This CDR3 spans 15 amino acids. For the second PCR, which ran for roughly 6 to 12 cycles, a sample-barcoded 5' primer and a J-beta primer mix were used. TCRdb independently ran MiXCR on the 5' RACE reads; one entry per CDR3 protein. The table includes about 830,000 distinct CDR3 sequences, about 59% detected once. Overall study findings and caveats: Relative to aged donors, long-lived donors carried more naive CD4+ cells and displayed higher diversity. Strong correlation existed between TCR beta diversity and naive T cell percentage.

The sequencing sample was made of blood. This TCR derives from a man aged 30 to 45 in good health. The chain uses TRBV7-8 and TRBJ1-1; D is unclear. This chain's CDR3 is CASSPSGDVYGEAFF. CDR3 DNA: TGTGCCAGCAGCCCGTCTGGGGATGTATATGGTGAAGCTTTCTTT.